A selection of T cell receptor beta chains follows, all from one sample in a study of regulatory T cells in long-lasting Graves disease. TCRdb redid the calling of the multiplex PCR reads with MiXCR, one entry per CDR3 protein. The sample holds about 430,000 distinct CDR3 sequences; approximately 16% are singletons and the top ten take under 9%. These same data were also listed under a study on T cells in Graves' hyperthyroidism and ophthalmopathy.

Sequenced material: peripheral blood mononuclear cells (PBMCs), taken at new diagnosis, from a patient treated with antithyroid drugs. The receptors shown here come from a woman aged 40 to 49 with Graves disease. CDR3s include the opening cysteine and the closing phenylalanine or tryptophan. D genes are given only for firm matches. Clone size, where shown, is once, few, many, or a class for clones that have expanded.

d_call	clone_size	v_call	j_call	cdr3_aa	cdr3_nt
-	many	TRBV6-1	TRBJ1-1	CASRYTKNTEAFF	TGTGCCAGCAGGTACACCAAGAACACTGAAGCTTTCTTT
-	many	TRBV3-1	TRBJ2-1	CASSQARPFYNEQFF	TGTGCCAGCAGCCAAGCCCGACCCTTCTACAATGAGCAGTTCTTC
TRBD2	many	TRBV25-1	TRBJ2-6	CASSLAGRLGANVLTF	TGTGCCAGCAGTCTAGCGGGAAGGCTTGGGGCCAACGTCCTGACTTTC
TRBD1	few	TRBV18	TRBJ2-5	CASSPPRGRNEETQYF	TGTGCCAGCTCACCACCCAGGGGGCGGAATGAAGAGACCCAGTACTTC
TRBD1	few	TRBV5-1	TRBJ2-5	CASNPLGQGETQYF	TGCGCCAGCAACCCTTTGGGACAGGGTGAGACCCAGTACTTC
-	many	TRBV9	TRBJ2-7	CASSVDGRTYEQYF	TGTGCCAGCAGCGTAGATGGCAGAACCTACGAGCAGTACTTC
TRBD1	many	TRBV6-1	TRBJ2-7	CASSPGGTGLSYEQYF	TGTGCCAGCAGTCCCGGAGGGACAGGGCTATCCTACGAGCAGTACTTC
TRBD2	few	TRBV4-1	TRBJ2-1	CASSQPPGLADYNEQFF	TGCGCCAGCAGCCAACCTCCGGGACTAGCGGATTACAATGAGCAGTTCTTC
-	-	TRBV6-2/TRBV6-3	TRBJ2-7	CASSSQIYEQYF	TGTGCCAGCAGTTCTCAGATCTACGAGCAGTACTTC
-	many	TRBV19	TRBJ2-1	CASSIDLDSYNEQFF	TGTGCCAGTAGTATAGATCTGGACTCCTACAATGAGCAGTTCTTC
TRBD1	few	TRBV20-1	TRBJ2-1	CSASGQGARKFF	TGCAGTGCTTCGGGACAGGGGGCGCGAAAGTTCTTC
-	many	TRBV20-1	TRBJ2-1	CSARKQGPYNEQFF	TGCAGTGCTAGGAAACAGGGACCTTACAATGAGCAGTTCTTC
-	-	TRBV12-3/TRBV12-4	TRBJ2-3	CASSPMDTTDTQYF	TGTGCCAGCAGTCCTATGGACACCACGGATACGCAGTATTTT
TRBD2	many	TRBV29-1	TRBJ2-3	CSVVGNVGLAGARTQYF	TGCAGCGTTGTGGGGAATGTCGGACTAGCGGGAGCGCGTACGCAGTATTTT
-	few	TRBV4-2	TRBJ2-1	CASSRSSELYSEQFF	TGTGCCAGCAGTCGCTCTAGCGAATTATACAGTGAGCAGTTCTTC
-	once	TRBV12-3/TRBV12-4	TRBJ1-2	CASSLDIGLGYTF	TGTGCCAGCAGTTTAGACATAGGATTGGGCTACACCTTC
-	many	TRBV2	TRBJ2-7	CASSDWGVDYEQYF	TGTGCCAGCAGTGACTGGGGGGTGGACTACGAGCAGTACTTC